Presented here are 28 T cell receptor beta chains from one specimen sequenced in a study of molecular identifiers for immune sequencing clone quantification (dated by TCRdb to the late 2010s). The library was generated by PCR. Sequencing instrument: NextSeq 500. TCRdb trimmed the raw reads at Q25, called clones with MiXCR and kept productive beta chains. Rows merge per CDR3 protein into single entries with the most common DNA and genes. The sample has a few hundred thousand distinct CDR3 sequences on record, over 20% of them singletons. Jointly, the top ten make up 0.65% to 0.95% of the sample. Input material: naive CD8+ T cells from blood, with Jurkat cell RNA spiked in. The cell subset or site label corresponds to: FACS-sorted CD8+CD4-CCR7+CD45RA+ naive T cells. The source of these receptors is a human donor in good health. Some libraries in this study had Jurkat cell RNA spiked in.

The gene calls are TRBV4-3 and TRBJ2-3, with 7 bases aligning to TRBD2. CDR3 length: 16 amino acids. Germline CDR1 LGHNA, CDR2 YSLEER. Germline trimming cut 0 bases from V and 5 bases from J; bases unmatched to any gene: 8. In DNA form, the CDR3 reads TGCGCCAGCAGCCAAGATTTGGCGGGAGCGGTAGATACGCAGTATTTT. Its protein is CASSQDLAGAVDTQYF.

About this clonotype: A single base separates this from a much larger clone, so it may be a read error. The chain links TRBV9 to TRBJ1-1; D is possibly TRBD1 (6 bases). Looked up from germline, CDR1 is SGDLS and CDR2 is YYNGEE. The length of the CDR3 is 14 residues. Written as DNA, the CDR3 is TGTGCCAGCGGCGTAGCGGCAGGGGTAACTGAAGCTTTCTTT. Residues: CASGVAAGVTEAFF.

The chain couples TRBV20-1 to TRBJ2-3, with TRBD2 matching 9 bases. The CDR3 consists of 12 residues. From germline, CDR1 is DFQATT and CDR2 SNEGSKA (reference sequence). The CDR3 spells CGPSGMPDTQYF. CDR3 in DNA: TGCGGCCCTAGCGGGATGCCAGATACGCAGTATTTT.

CDR3 DNA sequence: TGTGCCATCAGTGGGACAGGGGAGACCCAGTACTTC. Its protein is CAISGTGETQYF. The chain carries TRBV10-3 and TRBJ2-5; 8 bases agree with TRBD1. Looked up from germline, CDR1 is ENHRY and CDR2 is SYGVKD. After removal of 4 bases from V and 5 bases from J, the junction contained 0 bases not matched to a gene. The CDR3 consists of 12 residues.

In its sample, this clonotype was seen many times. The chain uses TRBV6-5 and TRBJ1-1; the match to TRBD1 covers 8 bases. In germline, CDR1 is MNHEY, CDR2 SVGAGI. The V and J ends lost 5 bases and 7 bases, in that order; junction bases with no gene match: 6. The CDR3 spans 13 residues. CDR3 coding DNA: TGTGCCAGCAGTCCGGGACAGGAGTATGAAGCTTTCTTT. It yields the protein CASSPGQEYEAFF.

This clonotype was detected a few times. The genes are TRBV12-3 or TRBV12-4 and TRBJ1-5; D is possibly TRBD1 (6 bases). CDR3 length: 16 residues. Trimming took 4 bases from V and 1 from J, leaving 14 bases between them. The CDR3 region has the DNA TGTGCCAGCAGTTGGGCCCAGGGGAAGAGCAATCAGCCCCAGCATTTT. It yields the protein CASSWAQGKSNQPQHF.

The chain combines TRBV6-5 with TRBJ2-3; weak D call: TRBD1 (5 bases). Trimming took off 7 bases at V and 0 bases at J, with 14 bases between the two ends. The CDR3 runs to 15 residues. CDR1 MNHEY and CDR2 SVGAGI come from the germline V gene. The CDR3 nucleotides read TGTGCCAGCAAGCCTGGGGCATTTAGCACAGATACGCAGTATTTT. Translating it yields CASKPGAFSTDTQYF.

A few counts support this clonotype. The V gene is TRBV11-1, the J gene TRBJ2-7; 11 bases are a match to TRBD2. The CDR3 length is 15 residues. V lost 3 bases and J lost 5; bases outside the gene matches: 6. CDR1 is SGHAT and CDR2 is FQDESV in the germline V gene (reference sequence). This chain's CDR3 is CASSFSGRDIDEQYF. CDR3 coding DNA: TGTGCCAGCAGCTTTAGCGGGAGGGATATCGACGAGCAGTACTTC. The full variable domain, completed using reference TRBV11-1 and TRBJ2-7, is EAEVAQSPRYKITEKSQAVAFWCDPISGHATLYWYRQILGQGPELLVQFQDESVVDDSQLPKDRFSAERLKGVDSTLKIQPAELGDSAMYLCASSFSGRDIDEQYFGPGTRLTVT.

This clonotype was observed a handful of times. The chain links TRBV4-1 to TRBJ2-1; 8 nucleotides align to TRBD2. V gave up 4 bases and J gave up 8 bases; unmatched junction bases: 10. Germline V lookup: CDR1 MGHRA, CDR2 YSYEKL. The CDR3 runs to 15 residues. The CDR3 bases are TGCGCCAGCAGCCCCGGGACTAGGAGTCCAGATGAGCAGTTCTTC. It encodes CASSPGTRSPDEQFF.

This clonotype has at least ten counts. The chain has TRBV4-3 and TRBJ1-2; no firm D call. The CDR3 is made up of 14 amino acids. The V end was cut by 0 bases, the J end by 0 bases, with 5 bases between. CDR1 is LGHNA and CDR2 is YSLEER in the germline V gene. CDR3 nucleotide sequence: TGCGCCAGCAGCCAAGATCGGACTAACTATGGCTACACCTTC. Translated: CASSQDRTNYGYTF.

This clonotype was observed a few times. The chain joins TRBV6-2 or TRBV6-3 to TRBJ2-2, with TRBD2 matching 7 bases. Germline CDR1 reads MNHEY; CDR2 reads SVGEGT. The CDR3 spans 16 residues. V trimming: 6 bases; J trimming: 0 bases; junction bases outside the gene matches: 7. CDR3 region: CASRHPSGTNTGELFF. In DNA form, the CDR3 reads TGTGCCAGCAGACACCCTAGCGGCACGAACACCGGGGAGCTGTTTTTT.

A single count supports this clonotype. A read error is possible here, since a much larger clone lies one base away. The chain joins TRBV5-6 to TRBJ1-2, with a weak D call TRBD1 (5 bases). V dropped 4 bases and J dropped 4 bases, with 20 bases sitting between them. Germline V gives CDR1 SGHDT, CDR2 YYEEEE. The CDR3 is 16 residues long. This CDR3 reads CASSRAWNGASYGYTF. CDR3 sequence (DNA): TGTGCCAGCAGCAGAGCATGGAACGGGGCCTCCTATGGCTACACCTTC. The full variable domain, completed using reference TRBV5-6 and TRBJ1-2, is DAGVTQSPTHLIKTRGQQVTLRCSPKSGHDTVSWYQQALGQGPQFIFQYYEEEERQRGNFPDRFSGHQFPNYSSELNVNALLLGDSALYLCASSRAWNGASYGYTFGSGTRLTVV.

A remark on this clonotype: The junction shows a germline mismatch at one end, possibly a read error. DNA of the CDR3: TGCAGTGGTAGAAGGGGCTCGTACGAGCAGTACTTC. The encoded protein is CSGRRGSYEQYF. This rearrangement joins TRBV20-1 to TRBJ2-7; a weak D match, TRBD1 (5 bases). CDR1 is DFQATT, CDR2 SNEGSKA, per germline (reference sequence). This CDR3 spans 12 amino acids.

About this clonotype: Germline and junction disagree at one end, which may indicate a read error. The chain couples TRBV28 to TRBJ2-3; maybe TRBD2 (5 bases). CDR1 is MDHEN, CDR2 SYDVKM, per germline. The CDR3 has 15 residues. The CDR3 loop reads CASSSERQSADTQYF. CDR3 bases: TGTGCCAGCAGTTCGGAGCGGCAGTCAGCAGATACACAGTATTTT.

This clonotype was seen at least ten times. In nucleotides, the CDR3 is TGCGCCAGCAGCCGGGACAGGGTCATGAACACTGAAGCTTTCTTT. This gives the protein CASSRDRVMNTEAFF. The gene calls are TRBV4-1 and TRBJ1-1; TRBD1 agrees at 9 bases. This CDR3 has 15 residues. V lost 4 bases to trimming and J lost 0 bases; unmatched junction nucleotides: 3. The germline V gene has CDR1 MGHRA and CDR2 YSYEKL.

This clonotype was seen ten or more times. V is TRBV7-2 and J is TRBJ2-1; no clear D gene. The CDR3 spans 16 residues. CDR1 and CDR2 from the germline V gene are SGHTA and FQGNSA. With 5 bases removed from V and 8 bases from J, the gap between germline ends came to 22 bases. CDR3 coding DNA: TGTGCCAGCAGCCTAAAACATGGAAGCCCTGCTGATGAGCAGTTCTTC. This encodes CASSLKHGSPADEQFF.

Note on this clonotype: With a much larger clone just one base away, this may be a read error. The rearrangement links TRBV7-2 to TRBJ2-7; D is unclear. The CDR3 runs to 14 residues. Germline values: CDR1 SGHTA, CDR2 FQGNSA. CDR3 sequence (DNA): TGTGCCGGCAGCCCAGAACCCTTAATCTACGAGCAGTACTTC. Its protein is CAGSPEPLIYEQYF.

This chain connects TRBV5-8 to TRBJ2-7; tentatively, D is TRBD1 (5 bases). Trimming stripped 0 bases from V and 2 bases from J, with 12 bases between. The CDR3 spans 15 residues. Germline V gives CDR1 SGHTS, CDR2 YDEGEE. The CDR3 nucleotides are TGTGCCAGCAGCTTGGGTCCCAGGGATACCTACGAGCAGTACTTC. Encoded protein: CASSLGPRDTYEQYF.

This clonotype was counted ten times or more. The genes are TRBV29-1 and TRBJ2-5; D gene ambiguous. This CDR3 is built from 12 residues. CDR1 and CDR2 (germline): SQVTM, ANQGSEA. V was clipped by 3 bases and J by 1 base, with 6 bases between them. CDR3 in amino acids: CSVERPQETQYF. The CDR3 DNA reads TGCAGCGTTGAGCGCCCCCAAGAGACCCAGTACTTC.

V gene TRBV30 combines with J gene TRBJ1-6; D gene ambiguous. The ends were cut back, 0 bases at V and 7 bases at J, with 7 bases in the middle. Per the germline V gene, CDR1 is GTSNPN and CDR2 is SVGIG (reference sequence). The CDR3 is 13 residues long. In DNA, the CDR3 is TGTGCCTGGAGTGTAGCCCAGAATTCACCCCTCCACTTT. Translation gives CAWSVAQNSPLHF.

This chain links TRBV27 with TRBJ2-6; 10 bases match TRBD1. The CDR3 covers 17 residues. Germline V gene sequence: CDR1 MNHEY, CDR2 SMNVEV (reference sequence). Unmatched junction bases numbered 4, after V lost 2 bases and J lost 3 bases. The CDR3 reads CASSLGTGVVGANVLTF. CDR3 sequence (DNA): TGTGCCAGCAGTTTAGGGACAGGGGTGGTTGGGGCCAACGTCCTGACTTTC. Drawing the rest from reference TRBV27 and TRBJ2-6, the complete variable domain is EAQVTQNPRYLITVTGKKLTVTCSQNMNHEYMSWYRQDPGLGLRQIYYSMNVEVTDKGDVPEGYKVSRKEKRNFPLILESPSPNQTSLYFCASSLGTGVVGANVLTFGAGSRLTVL.

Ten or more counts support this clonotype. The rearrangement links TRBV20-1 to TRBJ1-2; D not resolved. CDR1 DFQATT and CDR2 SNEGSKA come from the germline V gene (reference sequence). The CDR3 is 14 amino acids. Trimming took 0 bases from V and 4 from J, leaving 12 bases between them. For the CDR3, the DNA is TGCAGTGCTAGAGATTCTGGCACCTTCTATGGCTACACCTTC. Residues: CSARDSGTFYGYTF.

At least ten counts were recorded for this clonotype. The CDR3 is CASSRDEGIFYEQYF. The CDR3 DNA sequence: TGTGCCAGCAGTAGAGACGAGGGAATCTTCTACGAGCAGTACTTC. The chain employs TRBV7-9 and TRBJ2-7; D perhaps matches TRBD2 (5 bases). CDR3 length: 15 residues. Per germline, CDR1 SEHNR and CDR2 FQNEAQ (reference sequence). Trimming took 6 bases from V and 3 from J, leaving 18 bases between them.

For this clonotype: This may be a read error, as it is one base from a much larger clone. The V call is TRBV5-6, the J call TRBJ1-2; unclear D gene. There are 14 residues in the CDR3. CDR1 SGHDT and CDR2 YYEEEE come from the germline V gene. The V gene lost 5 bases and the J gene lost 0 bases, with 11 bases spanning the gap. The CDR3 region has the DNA TGTGCCAGCAGGCCGGAGTCCGCTAACTATGGCTACACCTTC. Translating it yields CASRPESANYGYTF.

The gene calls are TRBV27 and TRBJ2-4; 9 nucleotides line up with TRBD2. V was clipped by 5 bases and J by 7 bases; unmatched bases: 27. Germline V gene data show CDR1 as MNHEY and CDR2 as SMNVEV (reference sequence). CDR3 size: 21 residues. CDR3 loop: CASSPISGGAGGNLRTNIQYF. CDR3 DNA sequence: TGTGCCAGCAGTCCGATCTCCGGGGGTGCGGGGGGGAATCTGAGAACGAACATTCAGTACTTC.

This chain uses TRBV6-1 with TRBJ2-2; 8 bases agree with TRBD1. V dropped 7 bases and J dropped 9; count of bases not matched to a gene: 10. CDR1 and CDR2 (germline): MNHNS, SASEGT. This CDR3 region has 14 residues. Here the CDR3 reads CASKEVRGLWELFF. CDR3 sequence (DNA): TGTGCCAGCAAGGAGGTCAGGGGGCTCTGGGAGCTGTTTTTT.

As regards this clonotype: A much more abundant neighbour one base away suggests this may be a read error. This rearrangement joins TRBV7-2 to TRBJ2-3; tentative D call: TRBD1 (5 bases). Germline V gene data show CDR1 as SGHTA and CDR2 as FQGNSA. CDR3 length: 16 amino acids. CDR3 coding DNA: TGTGCCAGCAGCCCAAGGGTTCTTCTTAGCACAGGTACGCAGTATTTT. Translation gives CASSPRVLLSTGTQYF. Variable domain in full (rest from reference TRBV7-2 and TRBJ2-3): GAGVSQSPSNKVTEKGKDVELRCDPISGHTALYWYRQSLGQGLEFLIYFQGNSAPDKSGLPSDRFSAERTGGSVSTLTIQRTQQEDSAVYLCASSPRVLLSTGTQYFGPGTRLTVL.

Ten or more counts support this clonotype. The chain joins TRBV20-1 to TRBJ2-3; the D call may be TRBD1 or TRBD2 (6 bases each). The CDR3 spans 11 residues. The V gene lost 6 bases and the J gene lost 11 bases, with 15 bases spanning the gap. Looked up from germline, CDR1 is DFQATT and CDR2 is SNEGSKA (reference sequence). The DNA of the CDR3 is TGCAGTGCCAATACCGGGGGCCAGCAGTATTTT. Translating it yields CSANTGGQQYF.